This T cell receptor beta chain was recovered during a study of cytomegalovirus exposure and HLA in healthy donors. Across the whole study: In terms of ancestry, the Caucasian-associated cluster contained 75% to 90% of the roughly 400 genotyped donors.

Trimming took off 4 bases at V and 8 bases at J, with 10 bases between the two ends. Germline CDR1 SGDLS, CDR2 YYNGEE. The CDR3 consists of 12 residues. Comments on this clone: Its antigen is still unknown.

Overall study results and limits: In a later analysis, parvovirus B19, influenza, CMV and Epstein-Barr virus appeared linked to several top co-occurrence clusters. A later analysis showed HLA-associated TCR beta chains outstripping equally common others in clonal expansion.

PCR used 60 Vbeta primers and 13 Jbeta primers. Sequencing used immunoSEQ multiplex PCR; TCRdb keeps in-frame clones, though not all of them. The repertoire holds 150,000 to 200,000 clones, with around three quarters as singletons. The chain employs TRBV9 and TRBJ2-1; D remains unclear. Sequencing was done on a sample of PBMCs. This receptor was taken from a woman aged 40 to 50 in good health and CMV-seronegative. CDR3 loop: CASSPRVDEQFF. CDR3 DNA sequence: TGTGCCAGCAGCCCACGGGTCGATGAGCAGTTCTTC.